This is a list of T cell receptor beta chains from one sample in a study of blood T cell repertoires in COVID-19. Sequenced by immunoSEQ multiplex PCR; TCRdb stores in-frame clones only, minus some. The sample shows 90,000 or so clones, roughly 86% of them seen only once. Sequencing input: peripheral blood. The source of these receptors is a human donor in a cohort sampled during active COVID-19. The CDR3 runs from the conserved cysteine through the conserved F or W. The D gene is left open where the match is weak. Clone size is given for some rows only: seen once, a few or many times, or a class if the clone is expanded.

TRBJ2-6 | . | TRBD1 | TRBV6-1 | CASSAGTVMISGANVLTF | TGTGCCAGCAGTGCCGGGACAGTAATGATCTCTGGGGCCAACGTCCTGACTTTC
TRBJ1-1 | . | . | TRBV13 | CASSQPGVGGADTEAFF | TGTGCCAGCAGCCAACCAGGGGTTGGGGGTGCGGACACTGAAGCTTTCTTT
TRBJ2-7 | . | . | TRBV6-6 | CASSQDSYEQYF | TGTGCCAGCAGTCAGGACAGCTACGAGCAGTACTTC
TRBJ1-2 | . | TRBD1 | TRBV2 | CASSPLQGRVNGYTF | TGTGCCAGCAGTCCTTTACAGGGGCGAGTGAATGGCTACACCTTC
TRBJ2-5 | . | . | TRBV4-1 | CASSQGAGEETQYF | TGCGCCAGCAGCCAAGGGGCAGGGGAAGAGACCCAGTACTTC
TRBJ1-2 | . | TRBD1 | TRBV27 | CASSLSTGDGYTF | TGTGCCAGCAGTTTATCGACAGGGGATGGCTACACCTTC
TRBJ2-7 | few | . | TRBV29-1 | CSAGGALAEQYF | TGCAGCGCAGGGGGGGCGCTCGCCGAGCAGTACTTC
TRBJ1-2 | . | . | TRBV5-1 | CASSLDPGFSGGYTF | TGCGCCAGCAGCTTGGATCCCGGCTTTTCAGGGGGCTACACCTTC
TRBJ1-3 | . | . | TRBV5-5 | CASSPTNARVGNTIYF | TGTGCCAGCAGCCCGACCAATGCGCGGGTTGGAAACACCATATATTTT
TRBJ1-2 | . | . | TRBV27 | CASSSDRLGGYTF | TGTGCCAGCAGTTCCGACAGGTTGGGTGGCTACACCTTC
TRBJ1-6 | . | . | TRBV6-6 | CASSPGTSAHSPLHF | TGTGCCAGCAGTCCGGGGACTTCTGCGCATTCACCCCTCCACTTT
TRBJ1-2 | few | . | TRBV18 | CASSQSAGTGGYGYTF | TGTGCCAGCTCACAGAGCGCAGGGACGGGGGGCTATGGCTACACCTTC
TRBJ2-7 | . | TRBD1 | TRBV11-2 | CASSLGQGGYEQYF | TGTGCCAGCAGCTTAGGACAGGGGGGATACGAGCAGTACTTC
TRBJ1-2 | . | . | TRBV11-2 | CASSFEPTRGYGYTF | TGTGCCAGCAGCTTCGAACCCACAAGAGGCTATGGCTACACCTTC
TRBJ1-1 | . | . | TRBV19 | CASLSGPGGTEAFF | TGTGCCAGCCTATCGGGACCCGGAGGGACTGAAGCTTTCTTT
TRBJ1-2 | once | TRBD1 | TRBV5-1 | CASSWGLGQGYTF | TGCGCCAGCAGCTGGGGCCTGGGACAGGGATACACCTTC
TRBJ1-1 | . | . | TRBV5-1 | CASSLGGDWAEAFF | TGCGCCAGCAGCTTAGGGGGTGACTGGGCTGAAGCTTTCTTT
TRBJ2-3 | . | TRBD2 | TRBV15 | CATSSGLAGGQDTQYF | TGTGCCACCAGCAGCGGACTAGCGGGGGGGCAGGATACGCAGTATTTT
TRBJ1-5 | . | TRBD1 | TRBV3-1/TRBV3-2 | CASSSGTGVPQPQHF | TGTGCCAGCAGCTCCGGGACAGGGGTTCCTCAGCCCCAGCATTTT
TRBJ1-4 | . | . | TRBV21-1 | CASSTRQATNEKLFF | TGTGCCAGCAGCACCAGACAGGCCACTAATGAAAAACTGTTTTTT
TRBJ1-2 | . | TRBD1 | TRBV5-6 | CASSLRQGYGYTF | TGTGCCAGCAGCTTACGACAGGGCTATGGCTACACCTTC
TRBJ1-6 | . | . | TRBV7-9 | CASSRTDSGYNSPLHF | TGTGCCAGCAGCCGAACCGATTCAGGATATAATTCACCCCTCCACTTT
TRBJ2-2 | . | . | TRBV18 | CASSPRQNTGELFF | TGTGCCAGCTCACCACGGCAGAACACCGGGGAGCTGTTTTTT
TRBJ2-1 | . | TRBD1 | TRBV7-9 | CASSQGDGEQFF | TGTGCCAGCAGCCAGGGGGATGGTGAGCAGTTCTTC
TRBJ2-3 | . | . | TRBV5-6 | CASSLQSRAIDTQYF | TGTGCCAGCAGCTTACAAAGCCGAGCGATCGATACGCAGTATTTT
TRBJ2-2 | . | TRBD2 | TRBV7-6 | CASSPGGGGNTGELFF | TGTGCCAGCAGCCCAGGAGGCGGGGGGAACACCGGGGAGCTGTTTTTT
TRBJ1-5 | . | . | TRBV30 | CAFGQSLSNQPQHF | TGTGCCTTTGGACAGAGCCTTAGCAATCAGCCCCAGCATTTT
TRBJ2-6 | . | . | TRBV7-3 | CASGLTNTASGANVLTF | TGTGCCAGCGGGCTGACAAACACAGCTTCTGGGGCCAACGTCCTGACTTTC
TRBJ2-2 | . | TRBD1 | TRBV19 | CASTDRYTGELFF | TGTGCCAGTACGGACAGGTACACCGGGGAGCTGTTTTTT
TRBJ2-4 | once | . | TRBV5-4 | CASSPDLLLAKNIQYF | TGTGCCAGCAGCCCCGACTTGCTACTAGCCAAAAACATTCAGTACTTC
TRBJ1-2 | . | . | TRBV28 | CASKQGNNYGYTF | TGTGCCAGCAAGCAGGGGAATAACTATGGCTACACCTTC
TRBJ1-2 | . | . | TRBV10-1 | CASSRSGDYGYTF | TGCGCCAGCAGTCGTTCAGGGGACTATGGCTACACCTTC
TRBJ2-7 | . | TRBD1 | TRBV6-6 | CASSHLQTGGIHEQYF | TGTGCCAGCAGCCACCTGCAGACAGGGGGCATCCACGAGCAGTACTTC
TRBJ2-1 | . | . | TRBV5-6 | CASSFLHEQFF | TGTGCCAGCAGCTTTCTCCATGAGCAGTTCTTC
TRBJ2-7 | . | TRBD1 | TRBV12-5 | CASGSGTADEQYF | TGTGCTAGTGGTTCGGGGACAGCCGACGAGCAGTACTTC
TRBJ2-6 | . | . | TRBV7-6 | CASSPGISGANVLTF | TGTGCCAGCAGCCCGGGGATCTCTGGGGCCAACGTCCTGACTTTC
TRBJ1-1 | . | . | TRBV4-1 | CASSQDGALGTGGAFF | TGCGCCAGCAGCCAAGATGGAGCGTTGGGTACAGGAGGGGCTTTCTTT
TRBJ2-7 | once | . | TRBV2 | CASSSSRGVGYEQYF | TGTGCCAGCAGTTCCTCCAGGGGGGTTGGCTACGAGCAGTACTTC
TRBJ2-1 | . | TRBD1 | TRBV7-3 | CASSLTGTGEFEQFF | TGTGCCAGCAGCTTAACCGGGACAGGGGAGTTTGAGCAGTTCTTC
TRBJ1-1 | . | TRBD1 | TRBV5-3 | CARSLDSQGARAVGNTEAFF | TGTGCCAGAAGCTTGGATTCTCAGGGGGCCAGGGCTGTTGGGAACACTGAAGCTTTCTTT
TRBJ2-7 | . | . | TRBV27 | CASSLVWRGVPYEQYF | TGTGCCAGCAGTTTAGTTTGGCGGGGAGTCCCCTACGAGCAGTACTTC
TRBJ2-3 | once | . | TRBV30 | CAWLAGAGGQYF | TGTGCCTGGCTTGCGGGGGCCGGGGGGCAGTATTTT
TRBJ2-4 | . | . | TRBV4-3 | CASSLSRDIQYF | TGCGCCAGCAGCCTTAGTCGGGACATTCAGTACTTC
TRBJ1-3 | . | . | TRBV10-3 | CAISEPTAGKRSGNTIYF | TGTGCCATCAGTGAACCGACGGCAGGGAAAAGGTCTGGAAACACCATATATTTT
TRBJ2-7 | . | TRBD1 | TRBV3-1/TRBV3-2 | CASSQTGQLNAYEQYF | TGTGCCAGCAGCCAAACGGGACAGCTAAACGCCTACGAGCAGTACTTC
TRBJ1-2 | . | . | TRBV5-4 | CASSTGQSNYGYTF | TGTGCCAGCAGTACAGGGCAGTCTAACTATGGCTACACCTTC
TRBJ2-2 | . | . | TRBV11-3 | CASSHRGSGELFF | TGTGCCAGCAGTCACCGCGGGTCCGGGGAGCTGTTTTTT
TRBJ2-7 | . | . | TRBV5-6 | CANDTGPYEQYF | TGTGCCAACGACACAGGGCCCTACGAGCAGTACTTC
TRBJ2-1 | . | . | TRBV7-5 | CVRVVSGGYNEQFF | TGTGTCAGGGTGGTTAGCGGGGGATACAATGAGCAGTTCTTC
TRBJ1-4 | . | TRBD1 | TRBV14 | CASSQTGGLTNEKLFF | TGTGCCAGCAGCCAGACAGGGGGGCTTACTAATGAAAAACTGTTTTTT
TRBJ1-5 | . | . | TRBV11-2 | CASSFKGDQPQHF | TGTGCCAGCAGCTTCAAGGGGGATCAGCCCCAGCATTTT
TRBJ1-4 | . | . | TRBV28 | CASRPTGNEKLFF | TGTGCCAGCAGGCCGACGGGAAATGAAAAACTGTTTTTT
TRBJ1-2 | . | . | TRBV20-1 | CSASARHNYGYTF | TGCAGTGCTAGTGCAAGACATAACTATGGCTACACCTTC
TRBJ2-7 | once | TRBD1 | TRBV19 | CASSTRYRDRGPEQYF | TGTGCCAGTAGTACACGTTACCGGGACAGGGGGCCCGAGCAGTACTTC
TRBJ1-5 | . | TRBD1 | TRBV29-1 | CSVAGGIDQPQHF | TGCAGCGTGGCAGGGGGTATCGATCAGCCCCAGCATTTT